This T cell receptor beta chain was retrieved from a study of shared clonotypes between healthy human individuals. Germline CDR1 and CDR2: SGHDN and FVKESK. CDR3 size: 12 residues. The J segment lost 11 bases and the V segment lost 8 bases, leaving 9 bases of the junction unmatched. Details on this clone: Its antigen is currently unknown.

Produced via immunoSEQ multiplex PCR; TCRdb's table is partial and in-frame only. The repertoire includes under 2,500,000 clones, approximately 95% of them detected once, and approximately 0.13% sits in the top ten. Study results and limitations: Generally, naive subsets (rather than memory subsets) showed larger estimated richness. Sampling covered nothing but blood. Tissue TCR repertoires likely differ from those found in blood. The study found roughly 5% of naive CD4 clonotypes shared across a handful of donors. Clonotypes which were not shared had lower generation probabilities than clonotypes that all four donors shared.

The receptor's source is a man younger than 35 in good health. The specimen was naive CD4+ T cells sorted from blood. Subset: CD45RA+ positively selected. The chain combines TRBV14 with TRBJ1-1, with 9 bases identical to TRBD1. In nucleotides, the CDR3 is TGTGCCAGCGCACAGGGGGCTAAGACGGCTTTCTTT. Translation gives CASAQGAKTAFF.